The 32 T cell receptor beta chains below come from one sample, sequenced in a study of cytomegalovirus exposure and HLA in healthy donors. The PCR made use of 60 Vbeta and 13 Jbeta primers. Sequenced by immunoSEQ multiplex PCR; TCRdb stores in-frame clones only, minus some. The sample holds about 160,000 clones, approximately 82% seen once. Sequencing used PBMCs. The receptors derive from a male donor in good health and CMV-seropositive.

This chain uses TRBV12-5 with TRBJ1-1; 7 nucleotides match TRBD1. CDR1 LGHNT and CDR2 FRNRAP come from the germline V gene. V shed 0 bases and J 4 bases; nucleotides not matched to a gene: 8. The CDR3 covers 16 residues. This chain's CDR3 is CASGLVRTGEVTEAFF. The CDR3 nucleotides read TGTGCTAGTGGTTTGGTACGAACAGGGGAGGTCACTGAAGCTTTCTTT.

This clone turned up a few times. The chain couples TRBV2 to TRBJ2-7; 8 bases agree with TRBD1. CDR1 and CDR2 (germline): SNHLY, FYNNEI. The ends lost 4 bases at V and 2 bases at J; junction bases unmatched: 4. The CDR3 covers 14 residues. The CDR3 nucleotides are TGTGCCAGCAGTGTCGAGACAGGGGCCTACGAGCAGTACTTC. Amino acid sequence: CASSVETGAYEQYF.

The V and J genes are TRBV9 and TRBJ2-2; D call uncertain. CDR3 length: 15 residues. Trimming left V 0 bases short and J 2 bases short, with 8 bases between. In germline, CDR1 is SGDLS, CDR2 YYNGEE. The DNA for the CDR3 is TGTGCCAGCAGCGTAGGACTTACAAACACCGGGGAGCTGTTTTTT. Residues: CASSVGLTNTGELFF.

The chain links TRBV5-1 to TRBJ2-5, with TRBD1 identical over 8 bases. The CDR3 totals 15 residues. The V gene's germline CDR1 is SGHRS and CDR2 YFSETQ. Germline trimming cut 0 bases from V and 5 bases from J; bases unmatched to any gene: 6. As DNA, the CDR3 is TGCGCCAGCAGCTTGGTGCAGGGGGCTGGGGAGACCCAGTACTTC. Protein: CASSLVQGAGETQYF. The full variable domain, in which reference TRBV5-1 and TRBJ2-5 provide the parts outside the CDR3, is KAGVTQTPRYLIKTRGQQVTLSCSPISGHRSVSWYQQTPGQGLQFLFEYFSETQRNKGNFPGRFSGRQFSNSRSEMNVSTLELGDSALYLCASSLVQGAGETQYFGPGTRLLVL.

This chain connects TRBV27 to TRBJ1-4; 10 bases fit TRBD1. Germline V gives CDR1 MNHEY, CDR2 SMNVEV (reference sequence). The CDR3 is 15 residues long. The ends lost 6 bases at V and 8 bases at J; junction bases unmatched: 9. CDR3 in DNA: TGTGCCAGCAGGGCCCTGACAGGGGGCGACGAAAAACTGTTTTTT. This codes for CASRALTGGDEKLFF.

The DNA for the CDR3 is TGTGCCAGCACGGGTAGGGGGTCCTACGAGCAGTACTTC. Its translation: CASTGRGSYEQYF. The chain couples TRBV28 to TRBJ2-7, with D possibly being TRBD1 (6 bases). The CDR3 length is 13 residues. Germline lookup yields CDR1 MDHEN and CDR2 SYDVKM. With 7 bases removed from V and 1 base from J, the gap between germline ends came to 11 bases.

Here the CDR3 reads CASSQGQGSYNEQFF. The CDR3 region has the DNA TGCGCCAGCAGCCAAGGACAGGGCTCCTACAATGAGCAGTTCTTC. V gene TRBV4-3 combines with J gene TRBJ2-1, with 7 bases lining up with TRBD1. In germline, CDR1 is LGHNA, CDR2 YSLEER. The CDR3 has 15 residues. V gave up 1 base and J gave up 0 bases; unmatched junction bases: 0.

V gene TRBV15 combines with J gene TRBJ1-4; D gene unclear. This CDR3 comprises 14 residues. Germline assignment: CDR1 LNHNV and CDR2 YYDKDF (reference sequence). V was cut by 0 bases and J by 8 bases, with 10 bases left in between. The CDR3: CATSRDREVEKLFF. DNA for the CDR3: TGTGCCACCAGCAGAGATAGGGAGGTCGAAAAACTGTTTTTT. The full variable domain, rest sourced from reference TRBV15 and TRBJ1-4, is DAMVIQNPRYQVTQFGKPVTLSCSQTLNHNVMYWYQQKSSQAPKLLFHYYDKDFNNEADTPDNFQSRRPNTSFCFLDIRSPGLGDTAMYLCATSRDREVEKLFFGSGTQLSVL.

The DNA for the CDR3 is TGTGCCAGCAGTTTGGTGGCGGGAGTTGCCGGGGAGCTGTTTTTT. It translates to CASSLVAGVAGELFF. This chain links TRBV28 with TRBJ2-2, with 7 bases aligning to TRBD2. This CDR3 region has 15 residues. The germline gives CDR1 MDHEN, CDR2 SYDVKM. Trimming removed 3 bases from V and 6 bases from J; junction bases left unmatched: 7.

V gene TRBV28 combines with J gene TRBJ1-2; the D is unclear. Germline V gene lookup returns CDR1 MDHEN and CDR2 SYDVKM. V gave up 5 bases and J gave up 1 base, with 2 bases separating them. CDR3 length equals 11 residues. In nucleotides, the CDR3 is TGTGCCAGCAGTCTTAACTATGGCTACACCTTC. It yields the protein CASSLNYGYTF.

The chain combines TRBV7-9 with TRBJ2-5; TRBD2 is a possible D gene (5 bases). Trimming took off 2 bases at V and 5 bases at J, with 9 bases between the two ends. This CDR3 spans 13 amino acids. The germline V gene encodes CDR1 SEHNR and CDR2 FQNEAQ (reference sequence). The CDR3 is CASSLPGSETQYF. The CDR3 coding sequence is TGTGCCAGCAGCTTACCGGGGTCGGAGACCCAGTACTTC.

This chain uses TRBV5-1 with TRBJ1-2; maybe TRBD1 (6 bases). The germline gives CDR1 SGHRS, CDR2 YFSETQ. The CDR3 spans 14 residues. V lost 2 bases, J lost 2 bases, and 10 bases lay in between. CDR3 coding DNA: TGCGCCAGCAGCTTAACAGGGAAGAACTATGGCTACACCTTC. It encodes CASSLTGKNYGYTF.

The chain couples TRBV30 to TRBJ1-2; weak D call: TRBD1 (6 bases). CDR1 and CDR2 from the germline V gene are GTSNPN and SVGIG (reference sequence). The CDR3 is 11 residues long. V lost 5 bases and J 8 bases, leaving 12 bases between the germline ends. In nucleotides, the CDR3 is TGTGCCTGGCTCCACAGGGTAGGCTACACCTTC. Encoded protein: CAWLHRVGYTF.

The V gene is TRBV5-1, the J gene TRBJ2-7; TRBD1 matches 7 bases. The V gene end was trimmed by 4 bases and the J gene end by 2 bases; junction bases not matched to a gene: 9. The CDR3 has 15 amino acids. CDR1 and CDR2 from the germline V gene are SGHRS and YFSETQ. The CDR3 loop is CASSPRTGATYEQYF. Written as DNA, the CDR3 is TGCGCCAGCAGCCCCCGGACAGGTGCGACCTACGAGCAGTACTTC.

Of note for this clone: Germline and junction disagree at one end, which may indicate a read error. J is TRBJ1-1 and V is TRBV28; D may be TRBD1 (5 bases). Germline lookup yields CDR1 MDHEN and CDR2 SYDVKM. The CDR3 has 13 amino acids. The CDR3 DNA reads TGTGCCAGCAGTCCCCGGGGGAAGGTTTGGGTGATCTTT. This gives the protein CASSPRGKVWVIF.

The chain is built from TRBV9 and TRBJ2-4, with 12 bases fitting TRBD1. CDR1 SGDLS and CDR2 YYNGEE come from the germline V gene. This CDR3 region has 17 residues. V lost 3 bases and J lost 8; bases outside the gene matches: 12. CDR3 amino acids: CASSETGTGGNRDIQYF. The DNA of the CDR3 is TGTGCCAGCAGCGAAACGGGGACAGGGGGCAATCGGGACATTCAGTACTTC. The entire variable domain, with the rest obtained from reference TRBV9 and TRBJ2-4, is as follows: DSGVTQTPKHLITATGQRVTLRCSPRSGDLSVYWYQQSLDQGLQFLIQYYNGEERAKGNILERFSAQQFPDLHSELNLSSLELGDSALYFCASSETGTGGNRDIQYFGAGTRLSVL.

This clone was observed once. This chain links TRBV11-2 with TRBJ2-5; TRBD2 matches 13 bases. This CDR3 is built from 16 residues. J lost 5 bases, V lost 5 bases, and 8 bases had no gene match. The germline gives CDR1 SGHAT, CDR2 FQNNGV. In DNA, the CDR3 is TGTGCCAGCAGCATCGGACTAGCGGGAGTAGTTGAGACCCAGTACTTC. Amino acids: CASSIGLAGVVETQYF.

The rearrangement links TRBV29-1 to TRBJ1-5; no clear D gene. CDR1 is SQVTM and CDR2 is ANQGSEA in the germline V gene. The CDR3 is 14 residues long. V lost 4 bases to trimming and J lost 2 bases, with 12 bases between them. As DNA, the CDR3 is TGCAGCGTTGCCTTTACCGGAGGCAATCAGCCCCAGCATTTT. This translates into CSVAFTGGNQPQHF.

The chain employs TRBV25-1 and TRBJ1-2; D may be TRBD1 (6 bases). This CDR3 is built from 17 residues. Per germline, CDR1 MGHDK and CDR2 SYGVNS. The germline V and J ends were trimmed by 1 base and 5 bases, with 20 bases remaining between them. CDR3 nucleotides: TGTGCCAGCAGTGAATCCAGGGGTAAAGATCGATTTTATGGCTACACCTTC. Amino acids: CASSESRGKDRFYGYTF.

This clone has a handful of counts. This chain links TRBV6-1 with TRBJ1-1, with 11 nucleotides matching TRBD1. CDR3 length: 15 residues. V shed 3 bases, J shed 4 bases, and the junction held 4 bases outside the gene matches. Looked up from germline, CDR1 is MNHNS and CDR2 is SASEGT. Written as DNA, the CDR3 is TGTGCCAGCAGTGAGAGGACAGGGGGCGGCACTGAAGCTTTCTTT. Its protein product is CASSERTGGGTEAFF.

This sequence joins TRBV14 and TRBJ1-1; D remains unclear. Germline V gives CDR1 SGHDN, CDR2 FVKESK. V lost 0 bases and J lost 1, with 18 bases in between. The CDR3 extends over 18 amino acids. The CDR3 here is CASSQDYWTLGANTEAFF. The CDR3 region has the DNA TGTGCCAGCAGCCAAGATTATTGGACTCTCGGCGCGAACACTGAAGCTTTCTTT. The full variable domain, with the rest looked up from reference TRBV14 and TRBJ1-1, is EAGVTQFPSHSVIEKGQTVTLRCDPISGHDNLYWYRRVMGKEIKFLLHFVKESKQDESGMPNNRFLAERTGGTYSTLKVQPAELEDSGVYFCASSQDYWTLGANTEAFFGQGTRLTVV.

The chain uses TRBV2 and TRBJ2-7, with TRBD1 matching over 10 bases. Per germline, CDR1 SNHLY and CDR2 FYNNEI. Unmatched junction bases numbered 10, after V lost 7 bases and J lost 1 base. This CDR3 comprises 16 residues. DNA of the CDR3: TGTGCCAGCAACCCCCCCAGGGACAGGGGTTCCTACGAGCAGTACTTC. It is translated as CASNPPRDRGSYEQYF.

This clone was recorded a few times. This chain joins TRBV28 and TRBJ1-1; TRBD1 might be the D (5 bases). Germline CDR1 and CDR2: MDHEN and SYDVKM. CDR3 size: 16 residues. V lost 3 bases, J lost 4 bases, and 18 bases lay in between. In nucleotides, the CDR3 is TGTGCCAGCAGTTTGGACCCGGGGGGAGTGGGCACTGAAGCTTTCTTT. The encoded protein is CASSLDPGGVGTEAFF.

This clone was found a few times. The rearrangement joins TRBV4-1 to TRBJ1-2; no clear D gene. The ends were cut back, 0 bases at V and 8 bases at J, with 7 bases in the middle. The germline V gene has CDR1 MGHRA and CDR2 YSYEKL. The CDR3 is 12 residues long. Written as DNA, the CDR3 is TGCGCCAGCAGCCAAGATACAGAAGGCTACACCTTC. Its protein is CASSQDTEGYTF.

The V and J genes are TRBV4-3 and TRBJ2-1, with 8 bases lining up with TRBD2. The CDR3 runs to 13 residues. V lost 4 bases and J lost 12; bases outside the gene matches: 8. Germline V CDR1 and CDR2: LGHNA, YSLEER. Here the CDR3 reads CASSPTSGGWQFF. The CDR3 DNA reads TGCGCCAGCAGCCCTACTAGCGGTGGATGGCAGTTCTTC.

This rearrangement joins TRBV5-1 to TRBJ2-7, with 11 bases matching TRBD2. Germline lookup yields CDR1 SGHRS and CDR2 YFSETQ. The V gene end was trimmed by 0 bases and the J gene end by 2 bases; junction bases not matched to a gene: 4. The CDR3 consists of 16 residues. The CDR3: CASSLAPTSGAYEQYF. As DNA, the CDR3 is TGCGCCAGCAGCTTGGCCCCGACTAGCGGGGCCTACGAGCAGTACTTC.

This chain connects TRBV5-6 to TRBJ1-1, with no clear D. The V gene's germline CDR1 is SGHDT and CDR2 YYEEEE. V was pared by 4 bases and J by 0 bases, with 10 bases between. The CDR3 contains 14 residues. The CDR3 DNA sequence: TGTGCCAGCAGCCCAATCAGGATGAACACTGAAGCTTTCTTT. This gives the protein CASSPIRMNTEAFF.

CDR3 in DNA: TGTGCCAGCAGCTTACCCAGGACAGGGACCGAGCAGTACTTC. It specifies CASSLPRTGTEQYF. V and J are TRBV7-6 and TRBJ2-7; 8 nucleotides match TRBD1. V lost 2 bases, J lost 6 bases, and 6 bases stayed unmatched. CDR3 size: 14 residues. Germline V gives CDR1 SGHVS, CDR2 FNYEAQ.

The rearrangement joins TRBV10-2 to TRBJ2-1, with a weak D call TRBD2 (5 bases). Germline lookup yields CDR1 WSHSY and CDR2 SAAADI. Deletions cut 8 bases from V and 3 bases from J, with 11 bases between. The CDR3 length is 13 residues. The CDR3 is CASAESGYNEQFF. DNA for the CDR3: TGCGCCAGCGCCGAGAGCGGCTACAATGAGCAGTTCTTC.

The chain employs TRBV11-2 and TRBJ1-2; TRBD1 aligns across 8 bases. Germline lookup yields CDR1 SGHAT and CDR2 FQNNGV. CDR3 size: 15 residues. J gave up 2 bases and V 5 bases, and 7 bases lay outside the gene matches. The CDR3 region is CASSAGAGGNYGYTF. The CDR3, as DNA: TGTGCCAGCAGCGCTGGGGCAGGGGGCAACTATGGCTACACCTTC.

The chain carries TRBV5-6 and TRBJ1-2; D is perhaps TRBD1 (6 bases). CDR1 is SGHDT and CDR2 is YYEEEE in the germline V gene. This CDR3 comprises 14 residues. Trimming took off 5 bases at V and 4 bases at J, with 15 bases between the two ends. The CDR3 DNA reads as TGTGCCAGCAGTTTCCAGGGGCTACTCTATGGCTACACCTTC. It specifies CASSFQGLLYGYTF.

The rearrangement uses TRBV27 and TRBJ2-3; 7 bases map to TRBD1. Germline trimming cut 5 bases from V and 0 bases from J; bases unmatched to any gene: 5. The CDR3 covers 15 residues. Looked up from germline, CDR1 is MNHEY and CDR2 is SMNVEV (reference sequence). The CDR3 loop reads CASSKDRPSTDTQYF. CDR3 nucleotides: TGTGCCAGCAGTAAGGACAGGCCTAGCACAGATACGCAGTATTTT.